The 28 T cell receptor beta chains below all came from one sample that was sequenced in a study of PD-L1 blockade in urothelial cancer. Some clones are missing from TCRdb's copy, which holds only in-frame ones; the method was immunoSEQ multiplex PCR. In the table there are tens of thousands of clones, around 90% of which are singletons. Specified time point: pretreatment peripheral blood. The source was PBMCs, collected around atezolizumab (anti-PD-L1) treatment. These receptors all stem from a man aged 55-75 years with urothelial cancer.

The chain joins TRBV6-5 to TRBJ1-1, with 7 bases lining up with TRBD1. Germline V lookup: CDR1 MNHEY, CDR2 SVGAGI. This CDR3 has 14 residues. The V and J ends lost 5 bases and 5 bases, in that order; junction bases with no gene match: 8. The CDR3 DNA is TGTGCCAGCAGTACCAGACAGGGTCGGACTGAAGCTTTCTTT. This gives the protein CASSTRQGRTEAFF.

CDR3: CASSTSPDRVQETQYF. CDR3 coding DNA: TGTGCCAGTAGTACCTCGCCCGACAGGGTCCAAGAGACCCAGTACTTC. The chain couples TRBV19 to TRBJ2-5, with TRBD1 matching over 7 bases. This CDR3 is built from 16 residues. Germline CDR1 reads LNHDA; CDR2 reads SQIVND (reference sequence). V dropped 4 bases and J dropped 1; count of bases not matched to a gene: 9.

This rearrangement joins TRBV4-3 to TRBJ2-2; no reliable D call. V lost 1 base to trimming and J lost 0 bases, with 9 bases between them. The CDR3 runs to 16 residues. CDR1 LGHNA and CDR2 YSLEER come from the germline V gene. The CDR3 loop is CASSQGWQANTGELFF. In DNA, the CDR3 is TGCGCCAGCAGCCAAGGGTGGCAGGCGAACACCGGGGAGCTGTTTTTT.

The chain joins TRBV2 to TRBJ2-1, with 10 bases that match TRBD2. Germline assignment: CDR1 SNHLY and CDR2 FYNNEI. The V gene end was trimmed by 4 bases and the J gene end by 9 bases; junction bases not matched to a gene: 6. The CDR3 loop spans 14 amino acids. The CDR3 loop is CASSAASGRAEQFF. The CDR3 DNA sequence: TGTGCCAGCAGTGCGGCTAGCGGGAGAGCTGAGCAGTTCTTC.

The CDR3 DNA reads TGTGCCTGGAGTCCAAGGCAGGGGATGGGCGGCTACACCTTC. It is translated as CAWSPRQGMGGYTF. The chain combines TRBV30 with TRBJ1-2; tentative D call: TRBD1 (6 bases). The germline gives CDR1 GTSNPN, CDR2 SVGIG (reference sequence). This CDR3 spans 14 amino acids. V gave up 2 bases and J gave up 8 bases, with 18 bases separating them. The complete variable domain, with remaining parts taken from reference TRBV30 and TRBJ1-2, reads SQTIHQWPATLVQPVGSPLSLECTVEGTSNPNLYWYRQAAGRGLQLLFYSVGIGQISSEVPQNLSASRPQDRQFILSSKKLLLSDSGFYLCAWSPRQGMGGYTFGSGTRLTVV.

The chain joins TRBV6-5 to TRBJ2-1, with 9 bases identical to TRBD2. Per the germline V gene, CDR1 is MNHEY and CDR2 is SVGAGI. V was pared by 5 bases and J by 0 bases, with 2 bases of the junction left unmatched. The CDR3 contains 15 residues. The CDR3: CASSSSGSSYNEQFF. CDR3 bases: TGTGCCAGCAGTAGTAGCGGGAGCTCCTACAATGAGCAGTTCTTC.

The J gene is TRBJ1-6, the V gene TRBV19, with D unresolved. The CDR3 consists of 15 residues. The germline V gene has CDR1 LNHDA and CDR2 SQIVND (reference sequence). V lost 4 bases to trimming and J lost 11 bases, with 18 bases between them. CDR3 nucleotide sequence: TGTGCCAGTAGTACGGGCGGGGTGTCTTTGGCACCCCTCCACTTT. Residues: CASSTGGVSLAPLHF.

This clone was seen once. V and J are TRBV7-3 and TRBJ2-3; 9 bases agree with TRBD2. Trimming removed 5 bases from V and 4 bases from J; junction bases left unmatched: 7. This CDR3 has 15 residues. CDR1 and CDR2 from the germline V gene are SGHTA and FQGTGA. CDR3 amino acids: CASSHSGGWADTQYF. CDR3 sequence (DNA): TGTGCCAGCAGCCATAGCGGGGGTTGGGCAGATACGCAGTATTTT.

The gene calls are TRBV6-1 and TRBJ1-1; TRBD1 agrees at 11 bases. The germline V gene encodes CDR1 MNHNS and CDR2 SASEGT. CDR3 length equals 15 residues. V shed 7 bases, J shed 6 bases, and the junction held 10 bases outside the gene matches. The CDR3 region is CASILGTGGMSEAFF. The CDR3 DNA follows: TGTGCCAGCATTCTAGGGACAGGGGGAATGTCTGAAGCTTTCTTT.

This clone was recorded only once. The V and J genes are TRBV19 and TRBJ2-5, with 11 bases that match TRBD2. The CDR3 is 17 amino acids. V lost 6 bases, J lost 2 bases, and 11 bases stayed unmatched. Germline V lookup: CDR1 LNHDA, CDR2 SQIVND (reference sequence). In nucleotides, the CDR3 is TGTGCCAGTAGCCTCGGACTAGCGGGCCAAAGACAAGAGACCCAGTACTTC. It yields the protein CASSLGLAGQRQETQYF.

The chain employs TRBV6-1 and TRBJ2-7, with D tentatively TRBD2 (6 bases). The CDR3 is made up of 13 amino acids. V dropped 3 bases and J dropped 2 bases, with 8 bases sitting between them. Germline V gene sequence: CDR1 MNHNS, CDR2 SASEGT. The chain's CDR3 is CASSDWGAYEQYF. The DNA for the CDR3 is TGTGCCAGCAGTGACTGGGGGGCCTACGAGCAGTACTTC.

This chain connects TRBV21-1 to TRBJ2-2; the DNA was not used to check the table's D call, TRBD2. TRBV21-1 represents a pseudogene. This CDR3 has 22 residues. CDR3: CASSNRDKETSGKVSNTGELFF. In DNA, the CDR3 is TGTGCCAGCAGCAACCGGGACAAAGAGACTAGCGGCAAAGTATCGAACACCGGGGAGCTGTTTTTT.

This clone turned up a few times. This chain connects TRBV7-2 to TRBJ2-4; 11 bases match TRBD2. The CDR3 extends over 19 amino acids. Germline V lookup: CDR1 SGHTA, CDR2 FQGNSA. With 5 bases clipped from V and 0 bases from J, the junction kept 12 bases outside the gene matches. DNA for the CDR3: TGTGCCAGCAGCCCACTCGGACTAGCGGGTACCTTAGCCAAAAACATTCAGTACTTC. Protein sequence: CASSPLGLAGTLAKNIQYF.

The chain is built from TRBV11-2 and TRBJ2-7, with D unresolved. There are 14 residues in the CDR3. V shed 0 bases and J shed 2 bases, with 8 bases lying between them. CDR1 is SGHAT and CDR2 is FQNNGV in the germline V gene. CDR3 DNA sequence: TGTGCCAGCAGCTTAGATCCGCAGACCTACGAGCAGTACTTC. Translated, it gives CASSLDPQTYEQYF. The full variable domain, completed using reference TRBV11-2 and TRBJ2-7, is EAGVAQSPRYKIIEKRQSVAFWCNPISGHATLYWYQQILGQGPKLLIQFQNNGVVDDSQLPKDRFSAERLKGVDSTLKIQPAKLEDSAVYLCASSLDPQTYEQYFGPGTRLTVT.

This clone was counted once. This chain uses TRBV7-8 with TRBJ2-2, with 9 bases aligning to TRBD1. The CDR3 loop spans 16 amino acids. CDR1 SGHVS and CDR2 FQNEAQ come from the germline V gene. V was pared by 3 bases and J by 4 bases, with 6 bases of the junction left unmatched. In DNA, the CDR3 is TGTGCCAGCAGCTTTCGGGACAGGGACCTCACCGGGGAGCTGTTTTTT. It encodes CASSFRDRDLTGELFF. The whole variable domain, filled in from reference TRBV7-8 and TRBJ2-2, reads GAGVSQSPRYKVAKRGQDVALRCDPISGHVSLFWYQQALGQGPEFLTYFQNEAQLDKSGLPSDRFFAERPEGSVSTLKIQRTQQEDSAVYLCASSFRDRDLTGELFFGEGSRLTVL.

CDR3 DNA: TGTGCCAGTAGTCTAATCGGGGCAACTAATGAAAAACTGTTTTTT. It codes for CASSLIGATNEKLFF. The chain joins TRBV19 to TRBJ1-4, with D uncertain. Germline V lookup: CDR1 LNHDA, CDR2 SQIVND (reference sequence). The CDR3 is made up of 15 amino acids. V lost 5 bases to trimming and J lost 0 bases, with 10 bases between them.

DNA for the CDR3: TGTGCCAGCAGCCCAAGGTCGGGGACTAGCGGGGGCTTATCCTACAATGAGCAGTTCTTC. Its translation: CASSPRSGTSGGLSYNEQFF. This chain connects TRBV5-4 to TRBJ2-1, with TRBD2 matching over 14 bases. Germline loops: CDR1 SGHNT, CDR2 YYREEE (reference sequence). This CDR3 is built from 20 residues. The junction had 13 bases not matched to a gene; V was cut back by 4 bases and J by 1 base.

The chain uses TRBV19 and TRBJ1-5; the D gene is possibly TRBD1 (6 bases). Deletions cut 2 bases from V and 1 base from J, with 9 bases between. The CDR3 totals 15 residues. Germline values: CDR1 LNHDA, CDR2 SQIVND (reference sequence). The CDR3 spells CASSIMGHSNQPQHF. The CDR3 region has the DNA TGTGCCAGTAGTATAATGGGACACAGCAATCAGCCCCAGCATTTT.

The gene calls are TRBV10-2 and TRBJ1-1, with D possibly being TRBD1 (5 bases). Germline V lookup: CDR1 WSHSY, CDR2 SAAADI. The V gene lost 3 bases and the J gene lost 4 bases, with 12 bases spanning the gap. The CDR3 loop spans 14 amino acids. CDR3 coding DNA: TGCGCCAGCAGTGAAATTCGGGGGTCCACTGAAGCTTTCTTT. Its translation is CASSEIRGSTEAFF.

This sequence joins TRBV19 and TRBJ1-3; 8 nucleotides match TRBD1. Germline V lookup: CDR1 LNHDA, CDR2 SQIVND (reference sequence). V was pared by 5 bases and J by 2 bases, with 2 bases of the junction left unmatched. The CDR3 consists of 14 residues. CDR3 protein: CASSRDRTGNTIYF. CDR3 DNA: TGTGCCAGTAGTCGGGACAGGACTGGAAACACCATATATTTT.

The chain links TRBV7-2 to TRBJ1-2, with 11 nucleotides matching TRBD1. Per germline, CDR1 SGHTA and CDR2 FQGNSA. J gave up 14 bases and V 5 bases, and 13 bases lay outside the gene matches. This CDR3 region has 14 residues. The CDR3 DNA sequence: TGTGCCAGCAGCGTACAAGGACAGGGGGCCGGTATTACCTTC. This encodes CASSVQGQGAGITF.

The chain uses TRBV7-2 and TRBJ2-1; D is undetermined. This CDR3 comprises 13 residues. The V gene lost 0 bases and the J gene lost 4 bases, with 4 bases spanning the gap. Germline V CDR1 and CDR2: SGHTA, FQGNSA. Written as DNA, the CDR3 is TGTGCCAGCAGCTTAGCACAGTACAATGAGCAGTTCTTC. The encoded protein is CASSLAQYNEQFF.

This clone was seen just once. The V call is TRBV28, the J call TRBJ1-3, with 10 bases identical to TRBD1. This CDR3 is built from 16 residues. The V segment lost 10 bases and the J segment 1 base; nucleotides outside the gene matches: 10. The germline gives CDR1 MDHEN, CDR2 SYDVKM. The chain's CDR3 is CATLGQGPPSGNTIYF. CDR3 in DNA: TGTGCCACCCTGGGACAGGGGCCACCATCTGGAAACACCATATATTTT.

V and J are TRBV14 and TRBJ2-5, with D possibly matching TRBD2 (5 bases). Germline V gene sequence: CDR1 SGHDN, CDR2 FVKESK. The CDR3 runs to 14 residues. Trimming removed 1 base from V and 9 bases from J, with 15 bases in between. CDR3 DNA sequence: TGTGCCAGCAGCCAAGTGATGGGAAGGGAGTCCCAGTACTTC. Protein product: CASSQVMGRESQYF. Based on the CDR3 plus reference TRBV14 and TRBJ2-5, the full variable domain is EAGVTQFPSHSVIEKGQTVTLRCDPISGHDNLYWYRRVMGKEIKFLLHFVKESKQDESGMPNNRFLAERTGGTYSTLKVQPAELEDSGVYFCASSQVMGRESQYFGPGTRLLVL.

CDR3 sequence: CASSKLSDPLKETQYF. The CDR3 DNA is TGTGCCAGCAGCAAACTAAGCGATCCCTTAAAAGAGACCCAGTACTTC. The J gene is TRBJ2-5, the V gene TRBV12-1; TRBD2, the table's D call, lacks a check against the DNA. TRBV12-1 is a pseudogene segment. This CDR3 has 16 residues.

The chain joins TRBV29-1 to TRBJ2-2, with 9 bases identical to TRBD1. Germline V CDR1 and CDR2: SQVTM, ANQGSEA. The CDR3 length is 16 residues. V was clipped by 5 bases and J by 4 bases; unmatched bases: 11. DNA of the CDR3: TGCAGCGTTTCTGCCGGGGGACAGGGTGGCACCGGGGAGCTGTTTTTT. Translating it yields CSVSAGGQGGTGELFF.

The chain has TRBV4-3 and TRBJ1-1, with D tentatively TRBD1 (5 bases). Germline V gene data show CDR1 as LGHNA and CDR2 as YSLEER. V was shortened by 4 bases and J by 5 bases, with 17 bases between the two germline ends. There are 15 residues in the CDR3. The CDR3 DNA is TGCGCCAGCAGCCGGATAGACGGGGGAGGGACTGAAGCTTTCTTT. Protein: CASSRIDGGGTEAFF.

CDR3 in DNA: TGTGCCAGAAGCTATATAGCGGGGGGGCCCTACGAGCAGTACTTC. This gives the protein CARSYIAGGPYEQYF. This rearrangement joins TRBV5-3 to TRBJ2-7, with 11 bases fitting TRBD2. TRBV5-3 is an ORF, with its function uncertain. This CDR3 has 15 amino acids. J gave up 2 bases and V 3 bases, and 4 bases lay outside the gene matches.